These 30 T cell receptor beta chains came from one sample sequenced in a study of cytomegalovirus exposure and HLA in healthy donors. TCRdb's table, derived via immunoSEQ multiplex PCR, lists solely in-frame clones and lacks some. This sample has about 70,000 clones, with around 93% found just once. The sample comprised PBMCs. These receptors all come from a man younger than 35 in good health and CMV-seropositive.

This rearrangement joins TRBV6-1 to TRBJ1-2, with D uncertain. V dropped 7 bases and J dropped 2 bases, with 5 bases sitting between them. The CDR3 contains 11 residues. Germline CDR1 is MNHNS and CDR2 is SASEGT. CDR3 region: CASNLNYGYTF. The DNA of the CDR3 is TGTGCCAGCAATCTAAACTATGGCTACACCTTC.

The chain joins TRBV15 to TRBJ2-1, with 9 bases matching TRBD2. The germline CDR1 and CDR2 sequences are LNHNV and YYDKDF (reference sequence). The length of the CDR3 is 14 residues. The V segment lost 5 bases and the J segment 7 bases; nucleotides outside the gene matches: 6. CDR3 sequence reads: CATSLVAGVNEQFF. The CDR3 nucleotides are TGTGCCACCAGCTTGGTAGCGGGAGTGAATGAGCAGTTCTTC.

V is TRBV6-1 and J is TRBJ1-1; D remains unclear. Germline lookup yields CDR1 MNHNS and CDR2 SASEGT. Trimming took 4 bases from V and 2 from J, leaving 8 bases between them. The CDR3 runs 13 residues. CDR3 nucleotide sequence: TGTGCCAGCAGTGTCCTAGAAAACACTGAAGCTTTCTTT. This gives the protein CASSVLENTEAFF.

The chain couples TRBV9 to TRBJ1-1; no clear D. The CDR3 is made up of 15 amino acids. Germline V lookup: CDR1 SGDLS, CDR2 YYNGEE. V lost 0 bases, J lost 2 bases, and 11 bases lay in between. The CDR3 coding sequence is TGTGCCAGCAGCGTAGACGGGATTCTAAACACTGAAGCTTTCTTT. Protein product: CASSVDGILNTEAFF.

The chain combines TRBV30 with TRBJ1-1, with D unclear. Trimming took off 1 base at V and 6 bases at J, with 12 bases between the two ends. The germline gives CDR1 GTSNPN, CDR2 SVGIG (reference sequence). The CDR3 loop spans 13 amino acids. This CDR3 reads CAWSESRVAEAFF. CDR3 DNA sequence: TGTGCCTGGAGTGAGTCGAGGGTAGCTGAAGCTTTCTTT.

This clone has a handful of counts. The chain carries TRBV4-2 and TRBJ2-3; 10 positions match TRBD2. Germline CDR1 and CDR2: LGHNA and YNFKEQ. The CDR3 runs 19 residues. V gave up 0 bases and J gave up 3 bases; unmatched junction bases: 12. The CDR3 protein is CASSQDSLAGSLQTDTQYF. The CDR3, as DNA: TGTGCCAGCAGCCAAGATTCACTAGCGGGATCCCTTCAGACAGATACGCAGTATTTT.

The chain joins TRBV30 to TRBJ2-2; 10 nucleotides agree with TRBD2. V gave up 4 bases and J gave up 7 bases; unmatched junction bases: 9. Germline V lookup: CDR1 GTSNPN, CDR2 SVGIG (reference sequence). The CDR3 runs 15 residues. This CDR3 is CAWKPSGSFIGELFF. The CDR3 DNA reads TGTGCCTGGAAGCCTAGCGGGAGTTTCATCGGGGAGCTGTTTTTT.

CDR3 in DNA: TGTGCCAGCGTCGAGCGCGGGGAGACCCAGTACTTC. Translating it yields CASVERGETQYF. The chain combines TRBV21-1 with TRBJ2-5; the table's D gene call, TRBD2, was not cross checked with the DNA. TRBV21-1 is a pseudogene locus. The CDR3 loop spans 12 amino acids.

V is TRBV6-1 and J is TRBJ2-7; no clear D. V lost 4 bases to trimming and J lost 6 bases, with 7 bases between them. CDR3 length: 11 residues. Germline CDR1 MNHNS, CDR2 SASEGT. CDR3 protein: CASSAPSEQYF. As DNA, the CDR3 is TGTGCCAGCAGTGCGCCCAGCGAGCAGTACTTC.

The chain carries TRBV7-3 and TRBJ2-3, with D uncertain. Trimming left V 5 bases short and J 1 base short, with 7 bases between. This CDR3 has 13 amino acids. Germline loops: CDR1 SGHTA, CDR2 FQGTGA. The CDR3 bases are TGTGCCAGCAGCCCCCAGGGCACAGATACGCAGTATTTT. Amino acid sequence: CASSPQGTDTQYF.

CDR3 loop: CASSIDRGPYEQYF. The CDR3 DNA sequence: TGTGCCAGTAGTATAGACAGGGGTCCCTACGAGCAGTACTTC. V and J are TRBV19 and TRBJ2-7; TRBD1 might be the D (6 bases). CDR3 length: 14 amino acids. Germline-derived CDR1 and CDR2 are LNHDA and SQIVND (reference sequence). The V end lost 0 bases, the J end lost 2 bases, and 8 bases lay between the germline ends.

This chain links TRBV19 with TRBJ2-7; D is unresolved. Germline CDR1 is LNHDA and CDR2 is SQIVND (reference sequence). The CDR3 contains 13 residues. Trimming left V 5 bases short and J 3 bases short, with 11 bases between. In nucleotides, the CDR3 is TGTGCCAGTAGTGACAAAGACGGCTACGAGCAGTACTTC. Protein product: CASSDKDGYEQYF.

This chain connects TRBV11-3 to TRBJ2-3; 8 bases align to TRBD2. The length of the CDR3 is 17 residues. Looked up from germline, CDR1 is SGHNT and CDR2 is YENEEA. Losses at the gene ends were 1 base for V and 5 bases for J; bases not matched to a gene: 11. CDR3 DNA: TGTGCCAGCAGCTTAGGTGACGGGAGGGCCGGTCGAGATACGCAGTATTTT. Amino acids: CASSLGDGRAGRDTQYF.

In its sample, this clone was seen a few times. The chain is built from TRBV29-1 and TRBJ1-5, with 10 bases fitting TRBD1. CDR1 is SQVTM and CDR2 is ANQGSEA in the germline V gene. V lost 6 bases, J lost 7 bases, and 6 bases stayed unmatched. The CDR3 has 13 residues. CDR3 sequence reads: CSVGDRGGQPQHF. The CDR3 DNA sequence: TGCAGCGTGGGGGACAGGGGAGGCCAGCCCCAGCATTTT.

This chain links TRBV9 with TRBJ1-1; 7 bases are a match to TRBD1. The V gene's germline CDR1 is SGDLS and CDR2 YYNGEE. V lost 3 bases and J lost 3; bases outside the gene matches: 5. The CDR3 has 14 amino acids. CDR3 region: CASSDLTGHTEAFF. As DNA, the CDR3 is TGTGCCAGCAGCGACTTGACAGGGCACACTGAAGCTTTCTTT. The full variable domain, completed using reference TRBV9 and TRBJ1-1, is DSGVTQTPKHLITATGQRVTLRCSPRSGDLSVYWYQQSLDQGLQFLIQYYNGEERAKGNILERFSAQQFPDLHSELNLSSLELGDSALYFCASSDLTGHTEAFFGQGTRLTVV.

The chain employs TRBV27 and TRBJ1-2, with unresolved D. CDR3 length equals 13 residues. The germline CDR1 and CDR2 sequences are MNHEY and SMNVEV (reference sequence). The germline V and J ends were trimmed by 4 bases and 4 bases, with 10 bases remaining between them. CDR3 DNA sequence: TGTGCCAGCAGTTACGGGGAAGCCTATGGCTACACCTTC. Protein sequence: CASSYGEAYGYTF.

This sequence joins TRBV9 and TRBJ1-2; 9 bases line up with TRBD1. CDR3 size: 13 residues. J lost 8 bases, V lost 4 bases, and 6 bases had no gene match. In germline, CDR1 is SGDLS, CDR2 YYNGEE. CDR3: CASSSRTGVGYTF. CDR3 bases: TGTGCCAGCAGCTCCCGGACAGGGGTCGGCTACACCTTC.

The chain carries TRBV30 and TRBJ2-7; 7 bases match TRBD2. The CDR3 is 14 amino acids. The germline gives CDR1 GTSNPN, CDR2 SVGIG (reference sequence). With V trimmed by 0 bases and J by 3 bases, 5 bases remained unmatched. CDR3 nucleotide sequence: TGTGCCTGGAGTGTAATGGCTAGCGGCTACGAGCAGTACTTC. It specifies CAWSVMASGYEQYF.

The rearrangement links TRBV27 to TRBJ1-4; a weak D match, TRBD1 (5 bases). Germline V CDR1 and CDR2: MNHEY, SMNVEV (reference sequence). V was cut by 3 bases and J by 4 bases, with 6 bases left in between. The CDR3 totals 13 residues. CDR3: CASSLQGNEKLFF. In DNA, the CDR3 is TGTGCCAGCAGTTTGCAGGGTAATGAAAAACTGTTTTTT.

The chain couples TRBV30 to TRBJ2-1; the match to TRBD1 covers 7 bases. The trim removed 1 base at V and 5 bases at J, leaving 2 bases unmatched. Germline CDR1 GTSNPN, CDR2 SVGIG (reference sequence). The CDR3 covers 13 residues. This CDR3 reads CAWSEGADNEQFF. Written as DNA, the CDR3 is TGTGCCTGGAGTGAGGGGGCAGACAATGAGCAGTTCTTC.

The CDR3 region is CASSLDIQETQYF. The CDR3, as DNA: TGTGCCAGCAGTTTAGACATACAAGAGACCCAGTACTTC. The rearrangement uses TRBV28 and TRBJ2-5; D gene uncertain. Germline V gives CDR1 MDHEN, CDR2 SYDVKM. V was cut by 2 bases and J by 2 bases, with 6 bases left in between. The CDR3 is 13 residues long.

This clone was picked up a small number of times. J is TRBJ2-7 and V is TRBV10-1; 14 bases fit TRBD2. CDR3 size: 14 residues. The germline V gene encodes CDR1 WNHNN and CDR2 SYGVQD (reference sequence). Trimming at V came to 6 bases and at J to 5 bases, leaving 3 bases not matched to a gene. CDR3 loop: CASRGTSGSHEQYF. The CDR3, as DNA: TGCGCCAGCAGAGGGACTAGCGGGAGCCACGAGCAGTACTTC.

The rearrangement uses TRBV5-1 and TRBJ1-5; 11 positions agree with TRBD1. This CDR3 spans 16 amino acids. With V trimmed by 1 base and J by 5 bases, 5 bases remained unmatched. CDR1 and CDR2 (germline): SGHRS, YFSETQ. Here the CDR3 reads CASSLKDRGRDQPQHF. CDR3 nucleotides: TGCGCCAGCAGCTTGAAGGACAGGGGGCGTGATCAGCCCCAGCATTTT. The complete variable domain, with remaining parts taken from reference TRBV5-1 and TRBJ1-5, reads KAGVTQTPRYLIKTRGQQVTLSCSPISGHRSVSWYQQTPGQGLQFLFEYFSETQRNKGNFPGRFSGRQFSNSRSEMNVSTLELGDSALYLCASSLKDRGRDQPQHFGDGTRLSIL.

The rearrangement uses TRBV9 and TRBJ2-7; D unresolved. With 8 bases removed from V and 4 bases from J, the gap between germline ends came to 16 bases. CDR1 and CDR2 from the germline V gene are SGDLS and YYNGEE. The CDR3 is 13 amino acids. CDR3 sequence reads: CASARPGSYEQYF. In DNA form, the CDR3 reads TGTGCCAGTGCCCGTCCAGGTTCTTACGAGCAGTACTTC.

This chain links TRBV28 with TRBJ1-2; no clear D. The CDR3 is 12 residues long. The germline CDR1 and CDR2 sequences are MDHEN and SYDVKM. Trimming took 3 bases from V and 7 from J, leaving 9 bases between them. For the CDR3, the DNA is TGTGCCAGCAGTTTTTCGGTCCCTGGCTACACCTTC. Translating it yields CASSFSVPGYTF.

The chain has TRBV14 and TRBJ1-1; D possibly corresponds to TRBD1 (5 bases). The CDR3 loop spans 14 amino acids. In germline, CDR1 is SGHDN, CDR2 FVKESK. V lost 4 bases, J lost 7 bases, and 16 bases lay in between. The CDR3 DNA follows: TGTGCCAGCAGCCGGACACCTTTCGAGGTTGAAGCTTTCTTT. Its protein is CASSRTPFEVEAFF.

Concerning this clone: The DNA is left out, because the CDR3 cannot be placed on it with certainty; the CDR3 is given as TCRdb lists it. The V and J genes are TRBV28 and TRBJ2-6; whether TRBD1, the table's D call, matches the DNA was not checked. Germline V gene data show CDR1 as MDHEN and CDR2 as SYDVKM. The CDR3 length equals 18 residues, ends included. CDR3: CASSSSQGSSPGANVLTF.

The chain has TRBV4-2 and TRBJ1-2; TRBD1 matches at 12 bases. The CDR3 is made up of 16 amino acids. V lost 1 base, J lost 7 bases, and 7 bases stayed unmatched. CDR1 and CDR2 (germline): LGHNA, YNFKEQ. The CDR3 here is CASSQAWGQGAGGYTF. CDR3 sequence (DNA): TGTGCCAGCAGCCAAGCTTGGGGACAGGGGGCGGGTGGCTACACCTTC.

This clone was recorded only once. This rearrangement joins TRBV4-1 to TRBJ2-2, with 9 bases aligning to TRBD2. V shed 0 bases, J shed 5 bases, and the junction held 10 bases outside the gene matches. Looked up from germline, CDR1 is MGHRA and CDR2 is YSYEKL. The CDR3 is made up of 18 amino acids. CDR3 sequence (DNA): TGCGCCAGCAGCCAAGATTTAGGCGGGAGGGGCGGGACCGGGGAGCTGTTTTTT. Translating gives CASSQDLGGRGGTGELFF.

V gene TRBV15 combines with J gene TRBJ2-5, with 13 bases lining up with TRBD2. The CDR3 runs to 19 residues. V was clipped by 3 bases and J by 3 bases; unmatched bases: 13. Germline lookup yields CDR1 LNHNV and CDR2 YYDKDF (reference sequence). This chain's CDR3 is CATSSGLAGVPMGKETQYF. CDR3 DNA sequence: TGTGCCACCAGCAGTGGACTAGCGGGAGTCCCGATGGGCAAAGAGACCCAGTACTTC.